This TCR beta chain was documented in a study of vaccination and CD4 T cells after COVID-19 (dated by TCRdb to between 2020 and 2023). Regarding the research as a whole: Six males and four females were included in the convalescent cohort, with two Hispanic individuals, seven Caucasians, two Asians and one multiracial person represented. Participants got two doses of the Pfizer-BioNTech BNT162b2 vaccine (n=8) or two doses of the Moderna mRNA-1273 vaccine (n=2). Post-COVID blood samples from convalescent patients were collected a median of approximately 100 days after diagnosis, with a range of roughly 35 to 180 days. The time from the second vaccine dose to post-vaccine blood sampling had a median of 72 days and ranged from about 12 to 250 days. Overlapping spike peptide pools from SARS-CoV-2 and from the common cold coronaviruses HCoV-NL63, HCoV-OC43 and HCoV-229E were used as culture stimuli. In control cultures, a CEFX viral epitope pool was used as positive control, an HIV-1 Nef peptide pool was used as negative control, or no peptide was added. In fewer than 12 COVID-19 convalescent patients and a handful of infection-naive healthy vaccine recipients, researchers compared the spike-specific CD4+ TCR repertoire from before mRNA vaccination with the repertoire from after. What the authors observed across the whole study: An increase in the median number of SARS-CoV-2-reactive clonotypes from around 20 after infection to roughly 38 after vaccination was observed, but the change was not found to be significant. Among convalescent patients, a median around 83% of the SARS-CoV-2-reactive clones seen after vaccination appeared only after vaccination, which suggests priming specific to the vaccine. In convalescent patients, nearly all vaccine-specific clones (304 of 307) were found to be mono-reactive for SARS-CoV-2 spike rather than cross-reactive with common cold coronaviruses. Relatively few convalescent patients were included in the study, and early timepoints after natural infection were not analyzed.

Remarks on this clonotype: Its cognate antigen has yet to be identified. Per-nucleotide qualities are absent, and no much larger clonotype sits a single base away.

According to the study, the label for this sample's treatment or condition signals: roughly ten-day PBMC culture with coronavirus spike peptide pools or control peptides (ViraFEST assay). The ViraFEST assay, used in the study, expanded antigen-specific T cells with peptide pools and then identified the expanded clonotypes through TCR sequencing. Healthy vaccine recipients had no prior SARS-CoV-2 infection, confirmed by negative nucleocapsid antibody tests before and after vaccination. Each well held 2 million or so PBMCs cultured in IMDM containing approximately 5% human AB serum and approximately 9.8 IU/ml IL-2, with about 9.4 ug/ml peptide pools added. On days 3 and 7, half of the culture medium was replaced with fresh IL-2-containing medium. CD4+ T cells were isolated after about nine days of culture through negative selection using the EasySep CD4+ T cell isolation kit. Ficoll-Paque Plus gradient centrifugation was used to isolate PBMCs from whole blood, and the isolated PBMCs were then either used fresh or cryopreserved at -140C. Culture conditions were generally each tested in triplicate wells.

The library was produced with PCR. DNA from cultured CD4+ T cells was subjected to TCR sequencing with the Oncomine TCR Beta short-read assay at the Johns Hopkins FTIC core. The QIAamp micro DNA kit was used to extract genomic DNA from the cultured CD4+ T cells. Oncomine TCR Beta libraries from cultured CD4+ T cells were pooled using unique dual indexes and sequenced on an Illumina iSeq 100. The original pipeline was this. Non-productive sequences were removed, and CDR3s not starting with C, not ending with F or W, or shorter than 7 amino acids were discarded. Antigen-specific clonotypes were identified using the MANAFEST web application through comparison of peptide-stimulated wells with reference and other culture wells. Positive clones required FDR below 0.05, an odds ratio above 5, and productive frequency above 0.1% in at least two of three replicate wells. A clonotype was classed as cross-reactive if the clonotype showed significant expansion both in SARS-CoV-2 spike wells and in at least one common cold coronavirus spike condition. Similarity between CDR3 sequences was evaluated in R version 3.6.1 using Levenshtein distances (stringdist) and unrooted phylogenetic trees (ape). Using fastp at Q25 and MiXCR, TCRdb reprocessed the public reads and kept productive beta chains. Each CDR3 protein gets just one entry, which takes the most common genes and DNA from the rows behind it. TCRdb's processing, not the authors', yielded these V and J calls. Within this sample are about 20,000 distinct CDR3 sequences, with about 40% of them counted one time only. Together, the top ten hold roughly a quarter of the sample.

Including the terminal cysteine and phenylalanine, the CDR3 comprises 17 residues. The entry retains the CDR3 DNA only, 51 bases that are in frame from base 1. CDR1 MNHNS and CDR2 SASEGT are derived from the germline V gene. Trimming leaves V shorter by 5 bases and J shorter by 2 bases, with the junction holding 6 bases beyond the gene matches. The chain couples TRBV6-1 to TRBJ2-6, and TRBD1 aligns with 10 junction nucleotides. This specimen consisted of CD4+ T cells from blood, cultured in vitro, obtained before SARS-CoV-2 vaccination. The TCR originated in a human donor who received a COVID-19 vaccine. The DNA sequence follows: TGTGCCAGCAGTCGGGGACAGGGGCCGACTGGGGCCAACGTCCTGACTTTC. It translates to CASSRGQGPTGANVLTF.